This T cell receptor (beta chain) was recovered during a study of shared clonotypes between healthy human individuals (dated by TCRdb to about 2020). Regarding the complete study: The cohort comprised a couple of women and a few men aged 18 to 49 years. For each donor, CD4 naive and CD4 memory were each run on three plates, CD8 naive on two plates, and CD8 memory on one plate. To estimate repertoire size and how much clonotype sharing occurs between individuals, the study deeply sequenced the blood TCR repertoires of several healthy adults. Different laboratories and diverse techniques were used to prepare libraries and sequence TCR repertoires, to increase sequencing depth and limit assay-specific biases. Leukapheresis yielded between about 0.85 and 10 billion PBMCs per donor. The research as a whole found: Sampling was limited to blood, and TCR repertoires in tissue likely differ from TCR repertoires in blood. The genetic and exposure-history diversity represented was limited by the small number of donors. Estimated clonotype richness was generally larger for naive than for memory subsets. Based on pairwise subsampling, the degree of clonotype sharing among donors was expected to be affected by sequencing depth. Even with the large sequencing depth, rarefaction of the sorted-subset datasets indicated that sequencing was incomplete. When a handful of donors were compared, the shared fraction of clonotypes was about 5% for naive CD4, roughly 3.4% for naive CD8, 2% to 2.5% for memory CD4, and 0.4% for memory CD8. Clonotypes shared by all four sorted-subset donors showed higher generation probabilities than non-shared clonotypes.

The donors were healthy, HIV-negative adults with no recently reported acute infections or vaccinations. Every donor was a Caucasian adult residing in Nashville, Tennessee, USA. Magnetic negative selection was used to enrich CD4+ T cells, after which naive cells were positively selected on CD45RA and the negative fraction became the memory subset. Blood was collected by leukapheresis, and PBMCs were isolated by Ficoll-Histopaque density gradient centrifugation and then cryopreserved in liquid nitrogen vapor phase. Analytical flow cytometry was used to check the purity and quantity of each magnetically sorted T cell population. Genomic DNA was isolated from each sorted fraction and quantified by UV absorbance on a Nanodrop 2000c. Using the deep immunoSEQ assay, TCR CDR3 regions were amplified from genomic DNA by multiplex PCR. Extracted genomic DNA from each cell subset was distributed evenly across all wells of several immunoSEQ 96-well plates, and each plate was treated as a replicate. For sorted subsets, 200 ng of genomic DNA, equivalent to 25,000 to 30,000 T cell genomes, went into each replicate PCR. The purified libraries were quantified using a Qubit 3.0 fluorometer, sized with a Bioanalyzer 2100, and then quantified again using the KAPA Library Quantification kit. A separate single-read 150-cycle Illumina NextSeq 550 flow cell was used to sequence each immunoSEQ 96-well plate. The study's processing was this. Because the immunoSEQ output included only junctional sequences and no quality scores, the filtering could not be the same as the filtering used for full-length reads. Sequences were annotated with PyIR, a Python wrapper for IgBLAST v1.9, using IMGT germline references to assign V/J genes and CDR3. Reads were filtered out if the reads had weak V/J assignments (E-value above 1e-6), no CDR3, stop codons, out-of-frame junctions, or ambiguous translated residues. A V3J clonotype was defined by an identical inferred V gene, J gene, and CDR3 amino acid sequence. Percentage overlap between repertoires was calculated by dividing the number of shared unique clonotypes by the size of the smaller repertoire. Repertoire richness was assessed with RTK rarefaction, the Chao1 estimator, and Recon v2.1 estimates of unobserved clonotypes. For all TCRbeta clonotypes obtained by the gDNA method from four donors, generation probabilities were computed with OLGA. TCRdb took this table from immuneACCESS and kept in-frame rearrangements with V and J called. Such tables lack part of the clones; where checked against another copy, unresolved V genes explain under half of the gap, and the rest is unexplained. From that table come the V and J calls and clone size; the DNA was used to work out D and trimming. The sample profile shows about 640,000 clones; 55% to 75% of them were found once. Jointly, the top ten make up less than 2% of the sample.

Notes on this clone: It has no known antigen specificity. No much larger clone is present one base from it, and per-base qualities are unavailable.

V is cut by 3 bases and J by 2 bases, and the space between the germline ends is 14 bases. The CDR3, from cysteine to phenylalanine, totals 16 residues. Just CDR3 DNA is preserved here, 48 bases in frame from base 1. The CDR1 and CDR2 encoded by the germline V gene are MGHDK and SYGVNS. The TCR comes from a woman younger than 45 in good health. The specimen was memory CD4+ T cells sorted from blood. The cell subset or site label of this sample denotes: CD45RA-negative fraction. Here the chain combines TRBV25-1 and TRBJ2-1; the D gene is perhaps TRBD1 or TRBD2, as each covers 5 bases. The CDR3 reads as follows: CASSEGRAPTYNEQFF. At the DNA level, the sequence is TGTGCCAGCAGTGAGGGGCGGGCACCTACCTACAATGAGCAGTTCTTC. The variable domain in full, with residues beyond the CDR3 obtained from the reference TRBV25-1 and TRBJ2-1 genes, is EADIYQTPRYLVIGTGKKITLECSQTMGHDKMYWYQQDPGMELHLIHYSYGVNSTEKGDLSSESTVSRIRTEHFPLTLESARPSHTSQYLCASSEGRAPTYNEQFFGPGTRLTVL.